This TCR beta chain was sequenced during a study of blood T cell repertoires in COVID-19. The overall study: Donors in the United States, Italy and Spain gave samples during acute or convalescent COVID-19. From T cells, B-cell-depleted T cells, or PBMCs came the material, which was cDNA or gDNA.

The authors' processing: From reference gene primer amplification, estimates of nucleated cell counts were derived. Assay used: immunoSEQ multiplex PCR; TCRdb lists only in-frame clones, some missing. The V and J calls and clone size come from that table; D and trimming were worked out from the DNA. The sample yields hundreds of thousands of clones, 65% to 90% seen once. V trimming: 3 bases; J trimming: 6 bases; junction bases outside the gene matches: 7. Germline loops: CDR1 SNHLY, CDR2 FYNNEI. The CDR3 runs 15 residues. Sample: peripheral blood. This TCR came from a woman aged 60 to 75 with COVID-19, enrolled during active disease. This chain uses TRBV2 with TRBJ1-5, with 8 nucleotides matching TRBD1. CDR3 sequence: CASSEFQGAGQPQHF. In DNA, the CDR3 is TGTGCCAGCAGTGAGTTCCAGGGGGCAGGTCAGCCCCAGCATTTT.